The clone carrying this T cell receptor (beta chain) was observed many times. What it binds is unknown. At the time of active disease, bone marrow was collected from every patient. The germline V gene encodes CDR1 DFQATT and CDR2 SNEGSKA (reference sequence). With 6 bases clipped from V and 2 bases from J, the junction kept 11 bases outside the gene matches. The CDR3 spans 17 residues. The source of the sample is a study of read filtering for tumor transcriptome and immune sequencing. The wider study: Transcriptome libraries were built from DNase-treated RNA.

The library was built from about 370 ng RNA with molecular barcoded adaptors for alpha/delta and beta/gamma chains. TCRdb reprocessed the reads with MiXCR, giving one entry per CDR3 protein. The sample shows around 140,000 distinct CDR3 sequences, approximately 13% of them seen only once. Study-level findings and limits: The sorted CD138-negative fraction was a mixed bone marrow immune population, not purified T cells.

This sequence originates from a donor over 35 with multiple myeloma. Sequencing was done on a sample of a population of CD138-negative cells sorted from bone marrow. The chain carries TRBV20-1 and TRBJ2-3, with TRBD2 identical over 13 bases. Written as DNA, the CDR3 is TGCAGTGCAAGGACTAGCGGGAGCATGTTCGACACAGATACGCAGTATTTT. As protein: CSARTSGSMFDTDTQYF.